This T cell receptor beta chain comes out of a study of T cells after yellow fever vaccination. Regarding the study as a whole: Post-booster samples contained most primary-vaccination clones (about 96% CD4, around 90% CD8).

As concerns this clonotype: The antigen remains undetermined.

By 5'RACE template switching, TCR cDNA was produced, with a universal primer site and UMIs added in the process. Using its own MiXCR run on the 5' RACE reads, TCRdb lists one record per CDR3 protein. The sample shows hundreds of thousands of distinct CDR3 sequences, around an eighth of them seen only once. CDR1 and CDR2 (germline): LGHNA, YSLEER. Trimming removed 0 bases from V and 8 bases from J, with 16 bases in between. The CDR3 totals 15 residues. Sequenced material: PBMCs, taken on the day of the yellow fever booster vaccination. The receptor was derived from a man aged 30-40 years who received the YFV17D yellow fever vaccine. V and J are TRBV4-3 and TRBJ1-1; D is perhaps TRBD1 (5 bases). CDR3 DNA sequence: TGCGCCAGCAGCCAAGACGACAGAATTTTCAAGGAAGCTTTCTTT. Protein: CASSQDDRIFKEAFF.